The 17 T cell receptor beta chains presented below share a single source sample, sequenced in a study of cytomegalovirus exposure and HLA in healthy donors. Use of 60 Vbeta and 13 Jbeta primers characterized the PCR. Only in-frame clones appear in the TCRdb table, and some are missing; sequencing was by immunoSEQ multiplex PCR. The sample yields approximately 140,000 clones, 65% to 90% seen once. Sequenced sample: PBMCs. Source of these receptors: a girl aged 2-9 years in good health and CMV-seronegative.

This clone came up once. This chain uses TRBV30 with TRBJ2-6; TRBD1 matches at 11 bases. CDR1 GTSNPN and CDR2 SVGIG come from the germline V gene (reference sequence). V trimming: 8 bases; J trimming: 4 bases; junction bases outside the gene matches: 16. The CDR3 extends over 18 amino acids. CDR3 amino acids: CAHGVWDRGWEGANVLTF. The DNA of the CDR3 is TGTGCCCATGGAGTCTGGGACAGGGGGTGGGAGGGGGCCAACGTCCTGACTTTC.

The chain joins TRBV28 to TRBJ2-3; the D gene is possibly TRBD1 (6 bases). Per germline, CDR1 MDHEN and CDR2 SYDVKM. CDR3 length: 16 amino acids. V was pared by 1 base and J by 1 base, with 12 bases between. The CDR3 region is CASSLLGAVGTDTQYF. As DNA, the CDR3 is TGTGCCAGCAGTTTATTGGGGGCTGTCGGCACAGATACGCAGTATTTT.

The chain recombines TRBV15 with TRBJ1-2, with D possibly TRBD1 on 6 matching bases. The CDR3 runs to 17 residues. CDR1 is LNHNV, CDR2 YYDKDF, per germline (reference sequence). Trimming pared 1 base from V and 2 bases from J, leaving 17 bases between. The CDR3 DNA follows: TGTGCCACCAGCAGAGGAGGGAGGGGGATGAACAACTATGGCTACACCTTC. Its translation is CATSRGGRGMNNYGYTF.

The chain is built from TRBV7-8 and TRBJ2-7, with D uncertain. V lost 1 base and J lost 3, with 7 bases in between. This CDR3 region has 13 residues. The germline V gene encodes CDR1 SGHVS and CDR2 FQNEAQ. DNA of the CDR3: TGTGCCAGCAGCTTAGGGCCCAACTACGAGCAGTACTTC. Its translation: CASSLGPNYEQYF.

The chain has TRBV6-1 and TRBJ1-1, with TRBD1 identical over 8 bases. Germline V gene sequence: CDR1 MNHNS, CDR2 SASEGT. Unmatched junction bases numbered 2, after V lost 4 bases and J lost 1 base. The CDR3 contains 14 residues. CDR3 DNA: TGTGCCAGCAGTGTACAGGGGGAGAACACTGAAGCTTTCTTT. It encodes CASSVQGENTEAFF.

V gene TRBV5-1 combines with J gene TRBJ2-7, with D perhaps TRBD1 (6 bases). V shed 5 bases and J shed 3 bases, with 18 bases lying between them. Per germline, CDR1 SGHRS and CDR2 YFSETQ. The CDR3 totals 15 residues. CDR3 loop: CASRSLDGGFYEQYF. The CDR3 bases are TGCGCCAGCAGAAGTTTGGATGGGGGCTTCTACGAGCAGTACTTC.

V usage is TRBV2 and J usage is TRBJ1-3; maybe TRBD1 (5 bases). CDR1 and CDR2 (germline): SNHLY, FYNNEI. This CDR3 region has 11 residues. This CDR3 reads CGGGSGNTIYF. The CDR3 DNA is TGTGGCGGGGGGTCTGGAAACACCATATATTTT.

This sequence joins TRBV25-1 and TRBJ2-7; 8 nucleotides match TRBD1. CDR1 MGHDK and CDR2 SYGVNS come from the germline V gene. The CDR3 runs 15 residues. V shed 1 base and J 3 bases; nucleotides not matched to a gene: 5. CDR3 DNA: TGTGCCAGCAGTGAATCAGGGGGCACGATCTACGAGCAGTACTTC. Its protein is CASSESGGTIYEQYF.

The J gene is TRBJ1-1, the V gene TRBV25-1; 7 nucleotides match TRBD1. CDR3 length: 14 amino acids. V lost 6 bases, J lost 10 bases, and 14 bases stayed unmatched. The germline gives CDR1 MGHDK, CDR2 SYGVNS. The CDR3 DNA follows: TGTGCCAGCAGGGCAGGGGGTACCGAAGGGGCAGCTTTCTTT. As protein: CASRAGGTEGAAFF.

The chain links TRBV7-9 to TRBJ2-7; a weak D match, TRBD2 (5 bases). CDR3 length equals 16 residues. Germline CDR1 SEHNR, CDR2 FQNEAQ (reference sequence). V lost 5 bases and J lost 6, with 23 bases in between. CDR3 residues: CASSPRRQESVGEQYF. The CDR3 DNA reads as TGTGCCAGCAGCCCCCGGAGGCAGGAAAGCGTTGGCGAGCAGTACTTC.

The rearrangement links TRBV15 to TRBJ1-3; 7 nucleotides match TRBD1. Germline CDR1 LNHNV, CDR2 YYDKDF (reference sequence). The CDR3 runs 17 residues. V dropped 1 base and J dropped 4; count of bases not matched to a gene: 10. CDR3 loop: CATSRVGTVDAGNTIYF. The CDR3 DNA sequence: TGTGCCACCAGCAGAGTTGGGACAGTCGATGCAGGAAACACCATATATTTT.

This clone turned up a few times. This chain links TRBV5-1 with TRBJ1-3, with 8 bases identical to TRBD1. The J segment lost 2 bases and the V segment lost 3 bases, leaving 4 bases of the junction unmatched. The CDR3 is 15 amino acids. The germline V gene encodes CDR1 SGHRS and CDR2 YFSETQ. The CDR3 is CASSSDRGPGNTIYF. The CDR3 nucleotides read TGCGCCAGCAGCTCCGACAGGGGACCTGGAAACACCATATATTTT.

The chain couples TRBV7-2 to TRBJ2-5, with 8 bases matching TRBD1. From germline, CDR1 is SGHTA and CDR2 FQGNSA. Trimming cost V 5 bases and J 5 bases; bases outside gene matches: 13. The CDR3 has 16 amino acids. The CDR3 spells CASSTRVTGVRETQYF. CDR3 bases: TGTGCCAGCAGCACCAGGGTGACAGGGGTTCGGGAGACCCAGTACTTC.

The rearrangement uses TRBV30 and TRBJ2-2; D may be TRBD1 (5 bases). Per germline, CDR1 GTSNPN and CDR2 SVGIG (reference sequence). V was cut by 6 bases and J by 4 bases, with 15 bases left in between. This CDR3 is 14 amino acids long. Here the CDR3 DNA reads TGTGCCTGTGATGTACGACAGCGCACCGGGGAGCTGTTTTTT. This sequence encodes CACDVRQRTGELFF. The full variable domain, rest sourced from reference TRBV30 and TRBJ2-2, is SQTIHQWPATLVQPVGSPLSLECTVEGTSNPNLYWYRQAAGRGLQLLFYSVGIGQISSEVPQNLSASRPQDRQFILSSKKLLLSDSGFYLCACDVRQRTGELFFGEGSRLTVL.

This clone was observed a handful of times. This chain connects TRBV5-6 to TRBJ2-3; D is unresolved. This CDR3 comprises 17 residues. CDR1 is SGHDT, CDR2 YYEEEE, per germline. Trimming left V 1 base short and J 0 bases short, with 15 bases between. The CDR3 sequence is CASSLFAPRASTDTQYF. The CDR3 nucleotides are TGTGCCAGCAGCTTGTTTGCGCCCCGTGCTAGCACAGATACGCAGTATTTT.

Regarding this clone: The same CDR3 is also encoded by other DNA sequences in this sample. The chain couples TRBV5-4 to TRBJ1-6; 7 nucleotides match TRBD1. Germline-derived CDR1 and CDR2 are SGHNT and YYREEE (reference sequence). V dropped 0 bases and J dropped 6; count of bases not matched to a gene: 0. The CDR3 length is 14 residues. Written as DNA, the CDR3 is TGTGCCAGCAGCTTGGACAGGGGTAATTCACCCCTCCACTTT. Protein sequence: CASSLDRGNSPLHF.

The chain combines TRBV7-9 with TRBJ1-1; possible D gene TRBD1, 5 bases. Between the trimmed V and J ends, which lost 1 base and 7 bases, there was a span of 10 bases. There are 13 residues in the CDR3. From germline, CDR1 is SEHNR and CDR2 FQNEAQ (reference sequence). As DNA, the CDR3 is TGTGCCAGCAGCTTAGAGGGGCTTGGTGAAGCTTTCTTT. Translation gives CASSLEGLGEAFF.